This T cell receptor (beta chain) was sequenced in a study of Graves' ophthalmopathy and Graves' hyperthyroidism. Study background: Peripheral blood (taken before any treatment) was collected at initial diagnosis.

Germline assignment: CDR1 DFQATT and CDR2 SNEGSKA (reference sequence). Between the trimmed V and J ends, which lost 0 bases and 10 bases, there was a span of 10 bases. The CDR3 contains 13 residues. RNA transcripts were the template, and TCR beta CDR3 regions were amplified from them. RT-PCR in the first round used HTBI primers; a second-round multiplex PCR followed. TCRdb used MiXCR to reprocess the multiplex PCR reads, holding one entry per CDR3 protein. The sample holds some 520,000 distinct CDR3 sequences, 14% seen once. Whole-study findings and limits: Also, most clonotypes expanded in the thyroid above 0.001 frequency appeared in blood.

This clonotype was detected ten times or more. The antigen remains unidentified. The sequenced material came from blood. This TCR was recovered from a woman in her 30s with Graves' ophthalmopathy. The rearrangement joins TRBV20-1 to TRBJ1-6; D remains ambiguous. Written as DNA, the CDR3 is TGCAGTGCTAGAGAAGTCGGCCGCTCACCCCTCCACTTT. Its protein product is CSAREVGRSPLHF.